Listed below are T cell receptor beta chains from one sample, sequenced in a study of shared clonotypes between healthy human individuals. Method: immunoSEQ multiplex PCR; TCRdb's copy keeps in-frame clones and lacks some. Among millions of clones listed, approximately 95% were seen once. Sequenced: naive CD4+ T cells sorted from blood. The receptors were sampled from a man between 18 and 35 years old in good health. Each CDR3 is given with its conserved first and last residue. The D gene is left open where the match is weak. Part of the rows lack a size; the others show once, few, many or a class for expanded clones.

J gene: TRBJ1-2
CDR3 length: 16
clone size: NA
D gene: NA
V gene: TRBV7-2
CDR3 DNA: TGTGCCAGCAGCTTAGTGGCAGGGGATTTGGGCTATGGCTACACCTTC
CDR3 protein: CASSLVAGDLGYGYTF

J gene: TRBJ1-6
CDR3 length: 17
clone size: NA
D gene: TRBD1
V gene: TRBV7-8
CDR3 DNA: TGTGCCAGCAGCTTGATCGGGGACAGGGTAACGCATTCACCCCTCCACTTT
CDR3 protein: CASSLIGDRVTHSPLHF

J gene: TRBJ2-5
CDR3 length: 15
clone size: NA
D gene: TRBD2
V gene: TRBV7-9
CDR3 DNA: TGTGCCAGCAGCTTAGCTCTAGCGGGCGGAGAGACCCAGTACTTC
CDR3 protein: CASSLALAGGETQYF

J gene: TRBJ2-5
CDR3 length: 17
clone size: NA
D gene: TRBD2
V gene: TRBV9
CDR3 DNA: TGTGCCAGCAGCGTCAGACCTCCGGGTGCGGGGGAAGCGACCCAGTACTTC
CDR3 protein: CASSVRPPGAGEATQYF

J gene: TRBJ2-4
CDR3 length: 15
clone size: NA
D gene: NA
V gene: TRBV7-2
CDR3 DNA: TGTGCCAGCAGCTTGTTCACCCAGGCCAAAAACATTCAGTACTTC
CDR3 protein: CASSLFTQAKNIQYF

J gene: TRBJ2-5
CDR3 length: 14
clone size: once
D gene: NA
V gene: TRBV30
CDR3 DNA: TGTGCCTGGAGCCACCAGGGTAGGAGGGAGACCCAGTACTTC
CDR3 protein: CAWSHQGRRETQYF

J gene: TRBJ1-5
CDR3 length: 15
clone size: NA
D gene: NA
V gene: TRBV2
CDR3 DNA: TGTGCCAGCAGTGATTCGTTTGAGGGGACTCAGCCCCAGCATTTT
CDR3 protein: CASSDSFEGTQPQHF

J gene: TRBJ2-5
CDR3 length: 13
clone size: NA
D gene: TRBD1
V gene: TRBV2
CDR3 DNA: TGTGCCAGCAGTGCTCAGGGGGTGGAGACCCAGTACTTC
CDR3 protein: CASSAQGVETQYF

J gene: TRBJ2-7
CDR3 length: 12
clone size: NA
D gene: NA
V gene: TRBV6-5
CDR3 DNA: TGTGCCAGCAGCAAGGGCGGCTACGAGCAGTACTTC
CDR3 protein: CASSKGGYEQYF

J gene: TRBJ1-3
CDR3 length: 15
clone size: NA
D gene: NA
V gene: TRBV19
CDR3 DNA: TGTGCCAGTAGTATCACCGGGAGAACTGGAAACACCATATATTTT
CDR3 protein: CASSITGRTGNTIYF

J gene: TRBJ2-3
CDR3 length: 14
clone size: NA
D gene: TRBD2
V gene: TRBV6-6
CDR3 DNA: TGTGCCACCCAGGACGCGGGGGGGAGTGATACGCAGTATTTT
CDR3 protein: CATQDAGGSDTQYF

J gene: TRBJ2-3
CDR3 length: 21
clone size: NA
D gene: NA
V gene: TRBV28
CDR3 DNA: TGTGCCAGCAGTTTGGGGACCCAGGGACCGGTCGGCGGGGGACACACAGATACGCAGTATTTT
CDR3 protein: CASSLGTQGPVGGGHTDTQYF

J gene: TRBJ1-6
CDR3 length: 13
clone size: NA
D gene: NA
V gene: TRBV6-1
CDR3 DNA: TGTGCCAGCAGTGTCAGCAATAATTCACCCCTCCACTTT
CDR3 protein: CASSVSNNSPLHF

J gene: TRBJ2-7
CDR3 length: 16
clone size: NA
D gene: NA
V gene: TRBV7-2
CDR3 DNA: TGTGCCAGCAGCTTAGGTGGGGTCTGGGGTTGGTACGAGCAGTACTTC
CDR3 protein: CASSLGGVWGWYEQYF

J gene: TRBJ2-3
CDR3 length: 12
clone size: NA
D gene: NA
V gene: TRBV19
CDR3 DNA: TGTGCCAGTAGTATCGGCCGGGATACGCAGTATTTT
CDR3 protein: CASSIGRDTQYF

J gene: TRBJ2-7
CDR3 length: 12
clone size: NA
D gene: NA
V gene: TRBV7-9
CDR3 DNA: TGCGCCAGCAGCCAAGGAGAGGGCGAGCAGTACTTC
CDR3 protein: CASSQGEGEQYF

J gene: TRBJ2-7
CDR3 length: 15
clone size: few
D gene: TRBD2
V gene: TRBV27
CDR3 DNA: TGTGCCAGCAGTTCCCCTAGCGGGGGGAGGTACGAGCAGTACTTC
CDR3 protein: CASSSPSGGRYEQYF

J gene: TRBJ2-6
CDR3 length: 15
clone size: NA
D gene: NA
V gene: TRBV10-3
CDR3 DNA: TGTGCCATCAGTGAGGGTGCTAATGGGGCCAACGTCCTGACTTTC
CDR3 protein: CAISEGANGANVLTF

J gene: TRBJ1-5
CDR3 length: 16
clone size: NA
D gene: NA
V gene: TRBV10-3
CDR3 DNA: TGTGCCATCAGTGCCATGGGGGGAGACTCCAATCAGCCCCAGCATTTT
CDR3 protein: CAISAMGGDSNQPQHF

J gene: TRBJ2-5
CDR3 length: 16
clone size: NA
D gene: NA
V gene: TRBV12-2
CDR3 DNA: TGTGCAAGTCGCTTTTGCGGAACGTCGTTGGGAGAGACCCAGTACTTC
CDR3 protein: CASRFCGTSLGETQYF

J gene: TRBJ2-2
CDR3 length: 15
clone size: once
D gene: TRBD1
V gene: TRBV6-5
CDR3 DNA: TGTGCCAGCAGACCGGGACAGGCGAACACCGGGGAGCTGTTTTTT
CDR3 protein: CASRPGQANTGELFF

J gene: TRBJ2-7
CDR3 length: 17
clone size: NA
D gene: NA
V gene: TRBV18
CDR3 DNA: TGTGCCAGCTCACCATTCCACCTAAGGTCCAGCCCCTACGAGCAGTACTTC
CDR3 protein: CASSPFHLRSSPYEQYF

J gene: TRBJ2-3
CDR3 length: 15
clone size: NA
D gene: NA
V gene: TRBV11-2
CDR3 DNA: TGTGCCAGCAGCCTGGAGGCCCTGAGCACAGATACGCAGTATTTT
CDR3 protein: CASSLEALSTDTQYF

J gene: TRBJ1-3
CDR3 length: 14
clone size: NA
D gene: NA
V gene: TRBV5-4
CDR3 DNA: TGTGCCAGCAGCCGCGGGACAACTGGAAACACCATATATTTT
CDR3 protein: CASSRGTTGNTIYF

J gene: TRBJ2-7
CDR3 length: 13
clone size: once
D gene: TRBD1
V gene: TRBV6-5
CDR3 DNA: TGTGCCAGCAAGAGGGCAGGGGGCGACGAGCAGTACTTC
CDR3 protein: CASKRAGGDEQYF

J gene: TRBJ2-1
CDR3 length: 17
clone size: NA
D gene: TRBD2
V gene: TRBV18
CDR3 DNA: TGTGCCAGCTCACCACCGGGCGGTCTAGCGGGAGTCAATGAGCAGTTCTTC
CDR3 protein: CASSPPGGLAGVNEQFF

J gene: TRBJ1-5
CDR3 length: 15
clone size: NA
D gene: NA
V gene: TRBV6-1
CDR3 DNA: TGTGCCAGCAGTCAAGGTATCCTAGAGAATCAGCCCCAGCATTTT
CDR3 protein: CASSQGILENQPQHF

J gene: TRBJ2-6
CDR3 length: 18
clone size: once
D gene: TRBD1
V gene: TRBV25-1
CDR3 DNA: TGTGCCAGCAGTGAATCCGGCAGGGGGCAAACTGGGGCCAACGTCCTGACTTTC
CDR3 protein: CASSESGRGQTGANVLTF

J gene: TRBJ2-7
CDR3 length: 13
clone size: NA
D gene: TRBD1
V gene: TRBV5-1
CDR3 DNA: TGCGCCAGCACATGGACAGGAAGCTACGAGCAGTACTTC
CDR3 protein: CASTWTGSYEQYF

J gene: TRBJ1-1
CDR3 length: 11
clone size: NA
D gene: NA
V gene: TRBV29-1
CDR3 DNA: TGCAGCGGGGGGCAGGAGCCTGAAGCTTTCTTT
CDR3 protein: CSGGQEPEAFF

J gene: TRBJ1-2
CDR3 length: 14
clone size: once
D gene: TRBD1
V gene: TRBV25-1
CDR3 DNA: TGTGCCAGCAGCGCCTCCGGGACAGGTGGCGGCTACACCTTC
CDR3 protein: CASSASGTGGGYTF

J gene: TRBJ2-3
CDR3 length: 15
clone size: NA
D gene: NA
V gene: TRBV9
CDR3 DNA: TGTGCCAGCAGCGTAACCGATGGGAGGGGGGATACGCAGTATTTT
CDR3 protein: CASSVTDGRGDTQYF

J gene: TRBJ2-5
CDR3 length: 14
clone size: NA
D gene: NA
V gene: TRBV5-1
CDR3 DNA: TGCGCCAGCAGCTCCGGACGCCTACAAGAGACCCAGTACTTC
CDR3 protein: CASSSGRLQETQYF

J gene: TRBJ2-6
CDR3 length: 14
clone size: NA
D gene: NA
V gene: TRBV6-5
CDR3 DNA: TGTGCCAGCCGAGACTCCGCTGGGGCCAACGTCCTGACTTTC
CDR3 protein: CASRDSAGANVLTF

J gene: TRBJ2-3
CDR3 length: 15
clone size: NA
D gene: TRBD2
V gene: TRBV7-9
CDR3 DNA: TGTGCCAGCAGAAGACTAGCGGGAGACACAGATACGCAGTATTTT
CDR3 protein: CASRRLAGDTDTQYF

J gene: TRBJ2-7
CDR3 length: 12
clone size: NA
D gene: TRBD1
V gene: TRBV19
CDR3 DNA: TGTGCCAGCCGGGACAGGTCCTACGAGCAGTACTTC
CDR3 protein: CASRDRSYEQYF

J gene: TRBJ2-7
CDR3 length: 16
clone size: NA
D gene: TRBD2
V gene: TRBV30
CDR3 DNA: TGTGCCTGGAGTGTAGGTAGCGGGGGGTCCTCCTACGAGCAGTACTTC
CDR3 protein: CAWSVGSGGSSYEQYF

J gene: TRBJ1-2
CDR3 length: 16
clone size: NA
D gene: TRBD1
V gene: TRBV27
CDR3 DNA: TGTGCCAGCAGCCGAACCGGGACAGGGTTTAACTATGGCTACACCTTC
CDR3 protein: CASSRTGTGFNYGYTF

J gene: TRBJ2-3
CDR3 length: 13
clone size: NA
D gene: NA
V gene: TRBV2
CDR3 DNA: TGTGCCAGCGTAAGGTTATTCACAGATACGCAGTATTTT
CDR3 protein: CASVRLFTDTQYF

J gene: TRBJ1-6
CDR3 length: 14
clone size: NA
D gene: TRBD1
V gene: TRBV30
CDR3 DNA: TGTGCCGGGTGGACAGGGGCTTCGAGTTCACCCCTCCACTTT
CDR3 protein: CAGWTGASSSPLHF

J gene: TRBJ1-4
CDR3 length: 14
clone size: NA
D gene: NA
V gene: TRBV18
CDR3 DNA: TGTGCCAGCTCACCGTCAGCAACTAATGAAAAACTGTTTTTT
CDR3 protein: CASSPSATNEKLFF

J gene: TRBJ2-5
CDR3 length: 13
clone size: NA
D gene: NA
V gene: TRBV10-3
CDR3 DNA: TGTGCCATCAGCGAGACAGTTCAAGAGACCCAGTACTTC
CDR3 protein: CAISETVQETQYF

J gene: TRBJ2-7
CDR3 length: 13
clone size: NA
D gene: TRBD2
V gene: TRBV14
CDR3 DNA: TGTGCCAGCAGCCGAGGACTAGCCTACGAGCAGTACTTC
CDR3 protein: CASSRGLAYEQYF

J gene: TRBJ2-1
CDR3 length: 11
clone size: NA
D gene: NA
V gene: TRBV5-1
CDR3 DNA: TGCGCCAGCAGCTTGTCAGATCGGCAGTTCTTC
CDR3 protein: CASSLSDRQFF

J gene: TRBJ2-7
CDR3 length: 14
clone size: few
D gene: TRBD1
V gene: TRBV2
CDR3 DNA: TGTGCCAGCAGATCGACAGGGGGCTCCTACGAGCAGTACTTC
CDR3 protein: CASRSTGGSYEQYF

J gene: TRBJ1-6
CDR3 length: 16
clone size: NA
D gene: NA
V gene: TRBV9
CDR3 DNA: TGTGCCAGCAGCGTAGCCTCGAGCTCCTATAATTCACCCCTCCACTTT
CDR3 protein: CASSVASSSYNSPLHF

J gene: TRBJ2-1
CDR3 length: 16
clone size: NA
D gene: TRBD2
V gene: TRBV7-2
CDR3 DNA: TGTGCCAGCAGTCGAGGAGGTAGCGGGAGTTACAATGAGCAGTTCTTC
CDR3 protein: CASSRGGSGSYNEQFF

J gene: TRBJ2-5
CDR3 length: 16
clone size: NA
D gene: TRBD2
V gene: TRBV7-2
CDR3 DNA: TGTGCCAGCAGCGTACCCACTAGCGGGAGGATTGAGACCCAGTACTTC
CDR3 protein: CASSVPTSGRIETQYF

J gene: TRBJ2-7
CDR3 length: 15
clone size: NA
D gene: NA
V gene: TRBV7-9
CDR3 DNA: TGTGCCAGCAGCTTAGGCCCCCCGGGGTCGGGCGAGCAGTACTTC
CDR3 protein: CASSLGPPGSGEQYF

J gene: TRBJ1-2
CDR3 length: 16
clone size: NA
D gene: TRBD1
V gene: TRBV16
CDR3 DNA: TGTGCCAGCAGCCAATCCCGACAGGGGGATAACTATGGCTACACCTTC
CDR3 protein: CASSQSRQGDNYGYTF

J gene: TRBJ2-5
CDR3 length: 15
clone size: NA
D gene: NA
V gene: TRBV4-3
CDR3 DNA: TGCGCCAGCAGCCAAGATAGAACGGGGACAGAGACCCAGTACTTC
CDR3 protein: CASSQDRTGTETQYF

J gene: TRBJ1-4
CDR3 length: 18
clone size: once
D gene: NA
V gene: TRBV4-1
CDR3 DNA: TGCGCCAGCAGCGAAGTGAGGGGTGGACTTGCAACTAATGAAAAACTGTTTTTT
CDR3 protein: CASSEVRGGLATNEKLFF

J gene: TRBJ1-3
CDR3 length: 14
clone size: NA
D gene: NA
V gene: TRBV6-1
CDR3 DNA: TGTGCCAGCAGTGAAGGATATTCTGGAAACACCATATATTTT
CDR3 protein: CASSEGYSGNTIYF

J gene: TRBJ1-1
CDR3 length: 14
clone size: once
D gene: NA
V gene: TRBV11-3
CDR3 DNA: TGTGCCAGCAGCTTAGGGGGTCAGAACACTGAAGCTTTCTTT
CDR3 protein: CASSLGGQNTEAFF

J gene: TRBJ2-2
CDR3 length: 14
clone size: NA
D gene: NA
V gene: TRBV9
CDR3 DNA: TGTGCCAGCAGCGTAGCCAGTTATGCCGGGGAGCTGTTTTTT
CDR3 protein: CASSVASYAGELFF